Each of the 14 T cell receptor beta chains below was sequenced from the same sample in a study of shared clonotypes between healthy human individuals. The table came from immunoSEQ multiplex PCR; TCRdb's copy has only in-frame clones and leaves some out. This table holds roughly 700,000 clones, less than 85% found once. Sequences were obtained from memory CD4+ T cells sorted from blood. The subset: CD45RA-negative fraction. The receptors were sampled from a woman between 25 and 40 years old in good health.

This chain joins TRBV11-2 and TRBJ2-5; D uncertain. The CDR3 extends over 12 amino acids. Per the germline V gene, CDR1 is SGHAT and CDR2 is FQNNGV. V was trimmed by 5 bases and J by 5 bases, leaving 9 bases between them. The CDR3 loop is CASSQDLETQYF. The CDR3 nucleotides read TGTGCCAGCAGCCAGGACCTGGAGACCCAGTACTTC. Using reference TRBV11-2 and TRBJ2-5 for the parts outside the CDR3, the full variable domain is EAGVAQSPRYKIIEKRQSVAFWCNPISGHATLYWYQQILGQGPKLLIQFQNNGVVDDSQLPKDRFSAERLKGVDSTLKIQPAKLEDSAVYLCASSQDLETQYFGPGTRLLVL.

The CDR3 spells CASSLQAGGYEQYF. The DNA of the CDR3 is TGTGCCAGCAGCTTACAAGCGGGGGGCTACGAGCAGTACTTC. This chain links TRBV7-2 with TRBJ2-7; the match to TRBD2 covers 9 bases. The V gene end was trimmed by 2 bases and the J gene end by 3 bases; junction bases not matched to a gene: 2. The CDR3 length is 14 residues. Germline V lookup: CDR1 SGHTA, CDR2 FQGNSA.

This clone has a handful of counts. V usage is TRBV10-1 and J usage is TRBJ1-2; D not resolved. From germline, CDR1 is WNHNN and CDR2 SYGVQD (reference sequence). CDR3 length equals 15 residues. Trimming took off 8 bases at V and 5 bases at J, with 21 bases between the two ends. CDR3: CASPKYSLHPYGYTF. The CDR3, as DNA: TGCGCCAGCCCGAAATATTCTCTACATCCTTATGGCTACACCTTC.

The chain is built from TRBV7-2 and TRBJ2-7; no reliable D call. There are 13 residues in the CDR3. CDR1 and CDR2 (germline): SGHTA, FQGNSA. Trimming removed 4 bases from V and 6 bases from J, with 13 bases in between. Written as DNA, the CDR3 is TGTGCCAGCAGCTGGTCTGCTAAATCCGAGCAGTACTTC. Protein: CASSWSAKSEQYF.

This clone was seen a handful of times. This rearrangement joins TRBV28 to TRBJ1-1; TRBD1 is a possible D gene (6 bases). The V gene's germline CDR1 is MDHEN and CDR2 SYDVKM. V was clipped by 7 bases and J by 11 bases, with 14 bases between them. CDR3 length: 11 amino acids. CDR3 protein: CASTRAGAAFF. DNA for the CDR3: TGTGCCAGCACCCGAGCAGGGGCTGCTTTCTTT.

CDR3: CAIRRGTGSGELFF. CDR3 nucleotides: TGTGCCATCAGACGAGGGACAGGGTCCGGGGAGCTGTTTTTT. The rearrangement links TRBV10-3 to TRBJ2-2, with 9 bases that match TRBD1. This CDR3 comprises 14 residues. V lost 6 bases, J lost 6 bases, and 5 bases stayed unmatched. Germline-derived CDR1 and CDR2 are ENHRY and SYGVKD.

The count of this clone is one. V gene TRBV5-1 combines with J gene TRBJ2-5; TRBD2 aligns across 9 bases. With 0 bases clipped from V and 3 bases from J, the junction kept 3 bases outside the gene matches. This CDR3 comprises 15 residues. In germline, CDR1 is SGHRS, CDR2 YFSETQ. The CDR3 DNA reads as TGCGCCAGCAGCTTGGTCGCTAGCGGGGAAGAGACCCAGTACTTC. Protein product: CASSLVASGEETQYF.

This sequence joins TRBV6-5 and TRBJ1-4, with no clear D. Trimming took 5 bases from V and 4 from J, leaving 8 bases between them. CDR3 length equals 13 residues. Germline V lookup: CDR1 MNHEY, CDR2 SVGAGI. For the CDR3, the DNA is TGTGCCAGCAGTACGTCCTTTAATGAAAAACTGTTTTTT. Protein product: CASSTSFNEKLFF.

V usage is TRBV30 and J usage is TRBJ2-3, with D tentatively TRBD2 (5 bases). This CDR3 region has 17 residues. Germline V CDR1 and CDR2: GTSNPN, SVGIG (reference sequence). The ends were cut back, 1 base at V and 1 base at J, with 18 bases in the middle. Here the CDR3 DNA reads TGTGCCTGGAGTGGCAGCCAACAAGGTAGCGGCACAGATACGCAGTATTTT. It yields the protein CAWSGSQQGSGTDTQYF.

The chain uses TRBV19 and TRBJ2-3; D is ambiguous. The CDR3 is made up of 14 amino acids. V was cut by 7 bases and J by 2 bases, with 13 bases left in between. Germline lookup yields CDR1 LNHDA and CDR2 SQIVND (reference sequence). CDR3 DNA: TGTGCCAGTAAGTTACAAGGAAACACAGATACGCAGTATTTT. Amino acid sequence: CASKLQGNTDTQYF.

The V call is TRBV28, the J call TRBJ2-7, with D unresolved. V gave up 10 bases and J gave up 2 bases, with 18 bases separating them. CDR1 is MDHEN and CDR2 is SYDVKM in the germline V gene. This CDR3 comprises 14 residues. The CDR3 DNA follows: TGTGCCACCATAAACCGGAACGGGCCCTACGAGCAGTACTTC. This encodes CATINRNGPYEQYF. Full variable domain (missing parts from reference TRBV28 and TRBJ2-7): DVKVTQSSRYLVKRTGEKVFLECVQDMDHENMFWYRQDPGLGLRLIYFSYDVKMKEKGDIPEGYSVSREKKERFSLILESASTNQTSMYLCATINRNGPYEQYFGPGTRLTVT.

The chain carries TRBV19 and TRBJ2-7; 7 bases are a match to TRBD1. This CDR3 has 13 amino acids. Germline V gives CDR1 LNHDA, CDR2 SQIVND (reference sequence). V shed 8 bases and J 2 bases; nucleotides not matched to a gene: 6. CDR3 bases: TGTGCCAGTGCCTCGACAGGGACCTACGAGCAGTACTTC. Protein product: CASASTGTYEQYF.

The chain links TRBV2 to TRBJ1-3, with unresolved D. In germline, CDR1 is SNHLY, CDR2 FYNNEI. CDR3 length: 12 amino acids. The V gene lost 5 bases and the J gene lost 10 bases, with 12 bases spanning the gap. This chain's CDR3 is CASSSGPGTIYF. As DNA, the CDR3 is TGTGCCAGCAGTTCGGGTCCTGGAACCATATATTTT. Filled out from reference TRBV2 and TRBJ1-3, the complete variable domain reads EPEVTQTPSHQVTQMGQEVILRCVPISNHLYFYWYRQILGQKVEFLVSFYNNEISEKSEIFDDQFSVERPDGSNFTLKIRSTKLEDSAMYFCASSSGPGTIYFGEGSWLTVV.

The chain has TRBV6-5 and TRBJ2-7; no definite D call. The ends were cut back, 2 bases at V and 4 bases at J, with 6 bases in the middle. CDR3 length: 12 amino acids. Germline CDR1 MNHEY, CDR2 SVGAGI. DNA of the CDR3: TGTGCCAGCAGTTACAACGAATACGAGCAGTACTTC. This encodes CASSYNEYEQYF.